A selection of T cell receptor beta chains follows, all from one sample in a study of blood T cell repertoires in COVID-19. The repertoire was sequenced with immunoSEQ multiplex PCR; TCRdb's copy has only in-frame clones and lacks some. The sample records some 320,000 clones, 70% to 90% being singletons. The sequenced sample consisted of peripheral blood. These receptors originate from a human donor in a cohort sampled during active COVID-19. Both conserved end residues are part of each CDR3. The order of the fields is clone size, J gene, D gene, V gene, CDR3 DNA, CDR3 protein. The D gene is left open where the match is weak. Not every row has a clone size; where given, it reads once, few, many or a size class.

clone size: once
J gene: TRBJ1-2
D gene: TRBD1
V gene: TRBV24-1
CDR3 DNA: TGTGCCTCTCCAGCGGACAGGGGGCTTGGCTACACCTTC
CDR3 protein: CASPADRGLGYTF

clone size: -
J gene: TRBJ1-5
D gene: -
V gene: TRBV12-3/TRBV12-4
CDR3 DNA: TGTGCCAGCAGCCTAGGGCCCCAGCATTTT
CDR3 protein: CASSLGPQHF

clone size: few
J gene: TRBJ1-1
D gene: TRBD1
V gene: TRBV30
CDR3 DNA: TGTGCCTGGAGTGTAGGGGACAGGGACCTCACTGAAGCTTTCTTT
CDR3 protein: CAWSVGDRDLTEAFF

clone size: -
J gene: TRBJ2-5
D gene: -
V gene: TRBV6-5
CDR3 DNA: TGTGCCAGCACCTTCGGACAGTACCAAGAGACCCAGTACTTC
CDR3 protein: CASTFGQYQETQYF

clone size: -
J gene: TRBJ2-1
D gene: TRBD2
V gene: TRBV10-1
CDR3 DNA: TGCGCCAGCAGATCCGGGACTAGCGGGGGGGTAGGGGAGCAGTTCTTC
CDR3 protein: CASRSGTSGGVGEQFF

clone size: -
J gene: TRBJ2-3
D gene: -
V gene: TRBV15
CDR3 DNA: TGTGCCACCAGCAGAGATTGGGGCGGGATCACAGATACGCAGTATTTT
CDR3 protein: CATSRDWGGITDTQYF

clone size: -
J gene: TRBJ2-7
D gene: -
V gene: TRBV25-1
CDR3 DNA: TGTGCCAGCAGTGGTCGGGTGAACTACGAGCAGTACTTC
CDR3 protein: CASSGRVNYEQYF

clone size: -
J gene: TRBJ1-2
D gene: -
V gene: TRBV24-1
CDR3 DNA: TGTGCCACCAGTGATCCTTTTGCCGGTCCCTATGGCTACACCTTC
CDR3 protein: CATSDPFAGPYGYTF

clone size: -
J gene: TRBJ2-3
D gene: TRBD1
V gene: TRBV2
CDR3 DNA: TGTGCCAGCAAGGACAGGTCAACAACAGATACGCAGTATTTT
CDR3 protein: CASKDRSTTDTQYF

clone size: once
J gene: TRBJ2-2
D gene: -
V gene: TRBV3-1/TRBV3-2
CDR3 DNA: TGTGCCAGCAGCCAACTAGGAACCGGGGAGCTGTTTTTT
CDR3 protein: CASSQLGTGELFF

clone size: many
J gene: TRBJ1-1
D gene: -
V gene: TRBV4-2
CDR3 DNA: TGTGCCAGCAGCCAAGAGACCCGGGGCACTGAAGCTTTCTTT
CDR3 protein: CASSQETRGTEAFF

clone size: -
J gene: TRBJ1-2
D gene: TRBD1
V gene: TRBV2
CDR3 DNA: TGTGCCAGCAGTGAGGGACAGGGGGAGTTTTATGGCTACACCTTC
CDR3 protein: CASSEGQGEFYGYTF

clone size: -
J gene: TRBJ1-1
D gene: -
V gene: TRBV24-1
CDR3 DNA: TGTGCCACCAGTGATTTTGTTGTGGGGAGTGGAGCTTTCTTT
CDR3 protein: CATSDFVVGSGAFF

clone size: -
J gene: TRBJ2-7
D gene: -
V gene: TRBV7-9
CDR3 DNA: TGTGCCAGCAGCTTAGGCGCGTCCTACGAGCAGTACTTC
CDR3 protein: CASSLGASYEQYF

clone size: -
J gene: TRBJ1-4
D gene: -
V gene: TRBV12-3/TRBV12-4
CDR3 DNA: TGTGCCAGCAGTTTATCCTCTCGGGAAAAACTGTTTTTT
CDR3 protein: CASSLSSREKLFF

clone size: -
J gene: TRBJ2-7
D gene: -
V gene: TRBV18
CDR3 DNA: TGTGCCAGCTCACCTGACTCGTGGTACGAGCAGTACTTC
CDR3 protein: CASSPDSWYEQYF

clone size: -
J gene: TRBJ1-4
D gene: -
V gene: TRBV5-1
CDR3 DNA: TGCGCCAGCAGCTTGGATAGGGGAGGGACTAATGAAAAACTGTTTTTT
CDR3 protein: CASSLDRGGTNEKLFF

clone size: -
J gene: TRBJ1-1
D gene: -
V gene: TRBV5-1
CDR3 DNA: TGCGCCAGCAGCGTGGGACAAGAAGCTTTCTTT
CDR3 protein: CASSVGQEAFF

clone size: -
J gene: TRBJ2-4
D gene: -
V gene: TRBV20-1
CDR3 DNA: TGCAGTGCTAGTGCTGGGACTCTAGCCAAAAACATTCAGTACTTC
CDR3 protein: CSASAGTLAKNIQYF

clone size: -
J gene: TRBJ1-3
D gene: -
V gene: TRBV30
CDR3 DNA: TGTGGTCGGGGAGGGAGTCGAAACACCATATATTTT
CDR3 protein: CGRGGSRNTIYF

clone size: -
J gene: TRBJ2-1
D gene: TRBD1
V gene: TRBV19
CDR3 DNA: TGTGCCAGTAGCTCCCGCCGACAGGGGATGAACAATGAGCAGTTCTTC
CDR3 protein: CASSSRRQGMNNEQFF

clone size: -
J gene: TRBJ1-5
D gene: -
V gene: TRBV19
CDR3 DNA: TGTGCCAGTAGTATCCAGGACACGAGTCGACGCCAGCCCCAGCATTTT
CDR3 protein: CASSIQDTSRRQPQHF

clone size: -
J gene: TRBJ1-3
D gene: -
V gene: TRBV5-1
CDR3 DNA: TGCGCCAGCAGCTTGGGGGCAGGGTATGGAAACACCATATATTTT
CDR3 protein: CASSLGAGYGNTIYF

clone size: -
J gene: TRBJ1-1
D gene: TRBD1
V gene: TRBV19
CDR3 DNA: TGTGCCAGTAGTACGGACAGGCTGAACACTGAAGCTTTCTTT
CDR3 protein: CASSTDRLNTEAFF

clone size: -
J gene: TRBJ1-2
D gene: -
V gene: TRBV6-5
CDR3 DNA: TGTGCCAGCAGATCACAGGGAGGGGGAGGCTACACCTTC
CDR3 protein: CASRSQGGGGYTF

clone size: few
J gene: TRBJ1-2
D gene: TRBD1
V gene: TRBV28
CDR3 DNA: TGTGCCAGCAGCCTAACACCCGGGACAGGGGGCGAACCTTCGAACTATGGCTACACCTTC
CDR3 protein: CASSLTPGTGGEPSNYGYTF

clone size: -
J gene: TRBJ2-3
D gene: TRBD1
V gene: TRBV2
CDR3 DNA: TGTGCCAGCAAGAGGACAGGGGGAGAAGATACGCAGTATTTT
CDR3 protein: CASKRTGGEDTQYF

clone size: once
J gene: TRBJ2-7
D gene: TRBD2
V gene: TRBV5-1
CDR3 DNA: TGCGCCAGCAGCTTGGGTGAAATACCGGGACTAGCTTATCTGTACTTC
CDR3 protein: CASSLGEIPGLAYLYF

clone size: -
J gene: TRBJ1-1
D gene: -
V gene: TRBV14
CDR3 DNA: TGTGCCAGCAGCCGACAGGCGAACACTGAAGCTTTCTTT
CDR3 protein: CASSRQANTEAFF

clone size: -
J gene: TRBJ2-5
D gene: -
V gene: TRBV20-1
CDR3 DNA: TGCAGTTTCCGTTCCCAAGAGACCCAGTACTTC
CDR3 protein: CSFRSQETQYF

clone size: -
J gene: TRBJ1-1
D gene: TRBD1
V gene: TRBV11-2
CDR3 DNA: TGTGCCAGCAGCTTTTCCCAGACCTACTTACAGGGGATGAACACTGAAGCTTTCTTT
CDR3 protein: CASSFSQTYLQGMNTEAFF

clone size: -
J gene: TRBJ2-6
D gene: TRBD2
V gene: TRBV18
CDR3 DNA: TGTGCCAGCTCACCGGGTCAGGGAGGGTCTGGGGCCAACGTCCTGACTTTC
CDR3 protein: CASSPGQGGSGANVLTF

clone size: -
J gene: TRBJ1-2
D gene: TRBD1
V gene: TRBV6-4
CDR3 DNA: TGTGCCAGCAGTGACAAGGGGGCAAGCTACACCTTC
CDR3 protein: CASSDKGASYTF

clone size: once
J gene: TRBJ1-1
D gene: TRBD1
V gene: TRBV7-2
CDR3 DNA: TGTGCCAGCAGCTTTCTGAAGGATGGACAGGGCAGTGAAGCTTTCTTT
CDR3 protein: CASSFLKDGQGSEAFF

clone size: -
J gene: TRBJ1-2
D gene: TRBD1
V gene: TRBV6-5
CDR3 DNA: TGTGCCAGCAGGTATCAACAGGGGGCATACTATGGCTACACCTTC
CDR3 protein: CASRYQQGAYYGYTF

clone size: -
J gene: TRBJ1-2
D gene: -
V gene: TRBV28
CDR3 DNA: TGTGCCAGCAGTTTGGTGCGGGGCTACACCTTC
CDR3 protein: CASSLVRGYTF

clone size: -
J gene: TRBJ2-2
D gene: TRBD1
V gene: TRBV2
CDR3 DNA: TGTGCCAGCAGATCCGCCCACAGGGGATACACCGGGGAGCTGTTTTTT
CDR3 protein: CASRSAHRGYTGELFF

clone size: -
J gene: TRBJ2-7
D gene: -
V gene: TRBV10-1
CDR3 DNA: TGCGCCAGCAGTGAGTTTCCCCACTACGAGCAGTACTTC
CDR3 protein: CASSEFPHYEQYF

clone size: -
J gene: TRBJ2-1
D gene: -
V gene: TRBV7-9
CDR3 DNA: TGTGCCAGCAGCTTTGTTTCGGAGGATGAGCAGTTCTTC
CDR3 protein: CASSFVSEDEQFF

clone size: -
J gene: TRBJ2-5
D gene: TRBD1
V gene: TRBV18
CDR3 DNA: TGTGCCAGCTCATCTCCGGGACAGGGGACGGAGACCCAGTACTTC
CDR3 protein: CASSSPGQGTETQYF

clone size: -
J gene: TRBJ1-2
D gene: TRBD1
V gene: TRBV29-1
CDR3 DNA: TGCAGCGGGACAGGGTTGATCGGCTATGGCTACACCTTC
CDR3 protein: CSGTGLIGYGYTF

clone size: -
J gene: TRBJ2-6
D gene: -
V gene: TRBV18
CDR3 DNA: TGTGCCAGCTCACCACTCACAGACTCTGGGGCCAACGTCCTGACTTTC
CDR3 protein: CASSPLTDSGANVLTF

clone size: -
J gene: TRBJ1-5
D gene: TRBD1
V gene: TRBV24-1
CDR3 DNA: TGTGCCACCAGTGATGGGACAGGGGGAATCCTCGGGCAGCCCCAGCATTTT
CDR3 protein: CATSDGTGGILGQPQHF

clone size: -
J gene: TRBJ2-1
D gene: -
V gene: TRBV5-1
CDR3 DNA: TGCGCCAGCAGCTTATGGAGGGACTCTCGCACCAATGAGCAGTTCTTC
CDR3 protein: CASSLWRDSRTNEQFF

clone size: few
J gene: TRBJ2-2
D gene: -
V gene: TRBV7-9
CDR3 DNA: TGTGCCAGCAGCCCCGGGGGCGGGGAGCTGTTTTTT
CDR3 protein: CASSPGGGELFF

clone size: -
J gene: TRBJ2-7
D gene: TRBD2
V gene: TRBV7-8
CDR3 DNA: TGTGCCAGCAGCCAGGGACTAGCGGTGATCTACGAGCAGTACTTC
CDR3 protein: CASSQGLAVIYEQYF

clone size: -
J gene: TRBJ2-6
D gene: -
V gene: TRBV19
CDR3 DNA: TGTGCCAGTAGTTTAACGGGGGCTGGGGCCAACGTCCTGACTTTC
CDR3 protein: CASSLTGAGANVLTF

clone size: -
J gene: TRBJ1-2
D gene: TRBD1
V gene: TRBV3-1/TRBV3-2
CDR3 DNA: TGTGCCAGCAGCCCAACAGGGGGTTTCAACTATGGCTACACCTTC
CDR3 protein: CASSPTGGFNYGYTF

clone size: -
J gene: TRBJ1-2
D gene: TRBD1
V gene: TRBV19
CDR3 DNA: TGTGCCAGTACCGGGACAGCATATTATGGCTACACCTTC
CDR3 protein: CASTGTAYYGYTF